These 28 T cell receptor beta chains share one sample of origin, sequenced in a study of cytomegalovirus exposure and HLA in healthy donors. The repertoire was sequenced with immunoSEQ multiplex PCR; TCRdb's copy has only in-frame clones and lacks some. This table has some 110,000 clones, 88% appearing once. The source material was PBMCs. Source of these receptors: a man in his late teens or twenties in good health and CMV-seronegative.

The chain is built from TRBV28 and TRBJ1-2; D gene ambiguous. The CDR3 length is 16 residues. Deletions cut 7 bases from V and 4 bases from J, with 22 bases between. Germline CDR1 and CDR2: MDHEN and SYDVKM. In DNA form, the CDR3 reads TGTGCCAGCACCGGGAGGTCGACGGGTCAAAGCTATGGCTACACCTTC. Translated, it gives CASTGRSTGQSYGYTF.

CDR3: CASSQGLALAYEQYF. The CDR3 nucleotides are TGCGCCAGCAGCCAAGGACTAGCGCTTGCCTACGAGCAGTACTTC. The chain recombines TRBV4-3 with TRBJ2-7, with 8 bases lining up with TRBD2. Trimming took 1 base from V and 2 from J; bases not matched to a gene: 4. Germline lookup yields CDR1 LGHNA and CDR2 YSLEER. This CDR3 has 15 amino acids.

The chain recombines TRBV28 with TRBJ2-1; 7 nucleotides match TRBD1. V was clipped by 5 bases and J by 4 bases; unmatched bases: 5. From germline, CDR1 is MDHEN and CDR2 SYDVKM. The CDR3 is 14 amino acids. CDR3: CASSPPDRYNEQFF. In DNA, the CDR3 is TGTGCCAGCAGTCCCCCGGACAGGTACAATGAGCAGTTCTTC.

J is TRBJ2-1 and V is TRBV15, with D maybe TRBD1 (6 bases). The CDR3 contains 13 residues. The germline V gene encodes CDR1 LNHNV and CDR2 YYDKDF (reference sequence). V lost 3 bases to trimming and J lost 6 bases, with 9 bases between them. CDR3 sequence reads: CATSRNRVNEQFF. CDR3 nucleotides: TGTGCCACCAGCAGGAACAGGGTCAATGAGCAGTTCTTC.

The chain links TRBV18 to TRBJ2-6, with D possibly matching TRBD2 (5 bases). The CDR3 runs 17 residues. CDR1 and CDR2 (germline): KGHSH, LQKENI. Trimming removed 2 bases from V and 0 bases from J, with 11 bases in between. CDR3 protein: CASSPFAGGSGANVLTF. Here the CDR3 DNA reads TGTGCCAGCTCACCATTTGCAGGAGGCTCTGGGGCCAACGTCCTGACTTTC.

The rearrangement joins TRBV11-2 to TRBJ2-7, with a possible D match to TRBD1 (5 bases). The CDR3 covers 15 residues. The V gene's germline CDR1 is SGHAT and CDR2 FQNNGV. Trimming cost V 2 bases and J 0 bases, with 11 bases left between them. This CDR3 is CASSLQGTVSYEQYF. For the CDR3, the DNA is TGTGCCAGCAGCTTACAGGGCACGGTCTCCTACGAGCAGTACTTC.

The chain recombines TRBV6-1 with TRBJ2-5; 7 nucleotides match TRBD1. The germline gives CDR1 MNHNS, CDR2 SASEGT. The CDR3 contains 15 residues. V shed 2 bases and J 1 base; nucleotides not matched to a gene: 4. The CDR3 nucleotides are TGTGCCAGCAGTGAATCCGCAGGGGGCCAAGAGACCCAGTACTTC. The encoded protein is CASSESAGGQETQYF.

This rearrangement joins TRBV6-5 to TRBJ1-1; D is perhaps TRBD1 (6 bases). The CDR3 is made up of 15 amino acids. Trimming stripped 6 bases from V and 7 bases from J, with 21 bases between. Germline loops: CDR1 MNHEY, CDR2 SVGAGI. CDR3 sequence (DNA): TGTGCCAGCAGCGAGACAGGAGCGAGGACCTTTGAAGCTTTCTTT. Protein product: CASSETGARTFEAFF.

With respect to this clone: Other DNA sequences in this specimen translate into the identical CDR3. J is TRBJ2-7 and V is TRBV15; tentatively, D is TRBD2 (5 bases). Germline V gene data show CDR1 as LNHNV and CDR2 as YYDKDF (reference sequence). V lost 0 bases and J 4 bases, leaving 13 bases between the germline ends. The CDR3 totals 15 residues. Written as DNA, the CDR3 is TGTGCCACCAGCAGAGATTCTACGGAGCGGTACGAGCAGTACTTC. It encodes CATSRDSTERYEQYF.

The V call is TRBV7-9, the J call TRBJ2-7; maybe TRBD1 (6 bases). The V and J ends lost 5 bases and 0 bases respectively, with 11 bases between them. Germline CDR1 reads SEHNR; CDR2 reads FQNEAQ (reference sequence). The CDR3 contains 14 residues. The CDR3 here is CASSPRGGSYEQYF. The DNA for the CDR3 is TGTGCCAGCAGCCCGAGAGGGGGCTCCTACGAGCAGTACTTC.

The chain combines TRBV9 with TRBJ1-6, with D perhaps matching TRBD1 (6 bases). The CDR3 length is 14 residues. The V end was cut by 1 base, the J end by 6 bases, with 8 bases between. Germline V gene lookup returns CDR1 SGDLS and CDR2 YYNGEE. The CDR3 is CASSVHRVNSPLHF. The CDR3 nucleotides are TGTGCCAGCAGCGTACACAGGGTTAATTCACCCCTCCACTTT.

This rearrangement joins TRBV18 to TRBJ2-6; 7 positions match TRBD1. V trimming: 2 bases; J trimming: 0 bases; junction bases outside the gene matches: 1. The CDR3 loop spans 16 amino acids. The germline gives CDR1 KGHSH, CDR2 LQKENI. This CDR3 reads CASSPSGGSGANVLTF. The CDR3 DNA is TGTGCCAGCTCACCATCAGGGGGCTCTGGGGCCAACGTCCTGACTTTC.

This clone has a handful of counts. The gene calls are TRBV5-1 and TRBJ2-1, with 9 bases matching TRBD1. This CDR3 spans 18 amino acids. Germline CDR1 and CDR2: SGHRS and YFSETQ. V shed 5 bases, J shed 5 bases, and the junction held 17 bases outside the gene matches. CDR3 protein: CASSLGMVAGTGHNEQFF. The CDR3 bases are TGCGCCAGCAGTCTTGGAATGGTTGCCGGGACAGGGCACAATGAGCAGTTCTTC.

V and J are TRBV18 and TRBJ1-1, with TRBD1 matching 9 bases. The CDR3 spans 15 residues. The ends lost 3 bases at V and 5 bases at J; junction bases unmatched: 7. Germline V gene lookup returns CDR1 KGHSH and CDR2 LQKENI. The chain's CDR3 is CASSPVRDRVTEAFF. CDR3 nucleotide sequence: TGTGCCAGCTCACCCGTACGGGACAGGGTTACTGAAGCTTTCTTT.

The rearrangement joins TRBV4-2 to TRBJ1-2; 7 bases map to TRBD1. There are 14 residues in the CDR3. Losses at the gene ends were 2 bases for V and 4 bases for J; bases not matched to a gene: 4. The germline CDR1 and CDR2 sequences are LGHNA and YNFKEQ. The CDR3 spells CASSQSGTVYGYTF. The CDR3 DNA is TGTGCCAGCAGCCAATCGGGGACAGTCTATGGCTACACCTTC.

V usage is TRBV6-5 and J usage is TRBJ2-7; D gene ambiguous. Germline V CDR1 and CDR2: MNHEY, SVGAGI. Trimming pared 8 bases from V and 6 bases from J, leaving 17 bases between. The CDR3 runs 13 residues. The CDR3 region is CASGIGAIGEQYF. The CDR3 DNA is TGTGCCAGCGGCATCGGAGCGATCGGCGAGCAGTACTTC.

The chain recombines TRBV13 with TRBJ1-2; the D gene is possibly TRBD1 (6 bases). Germline assignment: CDR1 PRHDT and CDR2 FYEKMQ (reference sequence). The CDR3 consists of 15 residues. The V gene lost 4 bases and the J gene lost 8 bases, with 20 bases spanning the gap. CDR3 sequence reads: CASSSDRTDREGYTF. The CDR3 bases are TGTGCCAGCAGCTCAGACCGGACAGATCGTGAGGGCTACACCTTC.

This clone came up a few times. The chain uses TRBV6-5 and TRBJ2-3; 8 bases map to TRBD2. Germline lookup yields CDR1 MNHEY and CDR2 SVGAGI. The CDR3 is 15 residues long. V shed 3 bases and J 6 bases; nucleotides not matched to a gene: 8. CDR3 in amino acids: CASSYSAGGSDTQYF. CDR3 sequence (DNA): TGTGCCAGCAGTTATTCTGCGGGAGGTTCGGATACGCAGTATTTT.

In its sample, this clone was seen once. The chain combines TRBV28 with TRBJ1-5, with D hard to call. The CDR3 runs 11 residues. Trimming took 4 bases from V and 11 from J, leaving 9 bases between them. Germline lookup yields CDR1 MDHEN and CDR2 SYDVKM. The CDR3, as DNA: TGTGCCAGCAGTTCCTCCCGAGCCCAGCATTTT. Its translation: CASSSSRAQHF.

The chain joins TRBV7-9 to TRBJ1-1, with D perhaps matching TRBD1 (5 bases). The germline CDR1 and CDR2 sequences are SEHNR and FQNEAQ (reference sequence). The CDR3 is 15 amino acids. The V gene lost 1 base and the J gene lost 1 base, with 10 bases spanning the gap. The CDR3 reads CASSLVGHGNTEAFF. The CDR3 coding sequence is TGTGCCAGCAGCTTAGTTGGACACGGGAACACTGAAGCTTTCTTT.

The chain combines TRBV29-1 with TRBJ1-1, with D maybe TRBD1 (5 bases). The germline V gene has CDR1 SQVTM and CDR2 ANQGSEA. The CDR3 is made up of 13 amino acids. Trimming shortened V by 6 bases and J by 1 base, and 12 bases separated the two germline ends. The CDR3 nucleotides are TGCAGCGTCGAGACGGGGGGGAACACTGAAGCTTTCTTT. Amino acids: CSVETGGNTEAFF.

As to this clone: At the DNA level, this CDR3 is encoded by other sequences in the same sample as well. This sequence joins TRBV18 and TRBJ2-2, with D hard to call. The V gene lost 2 bases and the J gene lost 4 bases, with 8 bases spanning the gap. CDR1 and CDR2 (germline): KGHSH, LQKENI. The CDR3 consists of 14 residues. The CDR3 sequence is CASSPRSGTGELFF. The CDR3 DNA reads as TGTGCCAGCTCACCAAGGTCGGGCACCGGGGAGCTGTTTTTT.

This clone was recorded a few times. The chain employs TRBV28 and TRBJ1-5, with D unresolved. V lost 5 bases and J 4 bases, leaving 3 bases between the germline ends. CDR1 MDHEN and CDR2 SYDVKM come from the germline V gene. The CDR3 runs 11 residues. The CDR3 coding sequence is TGTGCCAGCAGTCGGAATCAGCCCCAGCATTTT. Amino acids: CASSRNQPQHF.

This clone was picked up one time. The chain recombines TRBV5-1 with TRBJ1-1; perhaps TRBD1 as D (5 bases). Trimming removed 3 bases from V and 3 bases from J, with 18 bases in between. This CDR3 has 16 residues. The V gene's germline CDR1 is SGHRS and CDR2 YFSETQ. CDR3 coding DNA: TGCGCCAGCAGCTGGGGGGGTGACTTCAGTTACACTGAAGCTTTCTTT. Translating it yields CASSWGGDFSYTEAFF.

The CDR3, as DNA: TGCGCCAGCAGCCTACAGACAGGGGGCAATGAGCAGTTCTTC. The encoded protein is CASSLQTGGNEQFF. V gene TRBV5-1 combines with J gene TRBJ2-1; 9 nucleotides agree with TRBD1. The junction had 5 bases not matched to a gene; V was cut back by 4 bases and J by 6 bases. Germline CDR1 is SGHRS and CDR2 is YFSETQ. The CDR3 contains 14 residues.

The J gene is TRBJ2-3, the V gene TRBV28, with 11 bases aligning to TRBD2. The CDR3 consists of 17 residues. Per the germline V gene, CDR1 is MDHEN and CDR2 is SYDVKM. V dropped 4 bases and J dropped 6; count of bases not matched to a gene: 12. Written as DNA, the CDR3 is TGTGCCAGCAGTTGGACCGTAGCGGGAGGGCGGACGGATACGCAGTATTTT. This codes for CASSWTVAGGRTDTQYF. Looking up the rest from reference TRBV28 and TRBJ2-3 gives the full variable domain: DVKVTQSSRYLVKRTGEKVFLECVQDMDHENMFWYRQDPGLGLRLIYFSYDVKMKEKGDIPEGYSVSREKKERFSLILESASTNQTSMYLCASSWTVAGGRTDTQYFGPGTRLTVL.

The CDR3 region has the DNA TGTGCCAGCAGTGAGGCAGGGTGGTATGATCAGCCCCAGCATTTT. It is translated as CASSEAGWYDQPQHF. This sequence joins TRBV25-1 and TRBJ1-5; D may be TRBD1 (5 bases). This CDR3 contains 15 residues. Trimming pared 3 bases from V and 5 bases from J, leaving 14 bases between. CDR1 and CDR2 (germline): MGHDK, SYGVNS.

The rearrangement joins TRBV7-9 to TRBJ2-7; 8 positions agree with TRBD1. CDR1 is SEHNR and CDR2 is FQNEAQ in the germline V gene (reference sequence). CDR3 length: 14 residues. Trimming removed 1 base from V and 2 bases from J; junction bases left unmatched: 1. DNA of the CDR3: TGTGCCAGCAGCTTAGGGGACAGGCCCTACGAGCAGTACTTC. Translating it yields CASSLGDRPYEQYF.